This T cell receptor beta chain is drawn from a study of siplizumab effects on memory and regulatory T cells. Findings and limits, study-wide: Memory cells seemed less diverse than naive T cells, which seemed major alloresponse contributors. Mappable alloreactive CD4+ clones averaged approximately 62% Treg-derived with siplizumab versus roughly 30% in controls. Fewer alloreactive sequences mapped to unstimulated CD4+ memory cells under siplizumab. Proliferating siplizumab-culture Tregs lacked confirmation of suppressive function.

A note on this clone: Its cognate antigen is unknown.

Unmatched junction bases numbered 11, after V lost 4 bases and J lost 8 bases. Germline V gene sequence: CDR1 SGHRS, CDR2 YFSETQ. The CDR3 is 14 amino acids. Here immunoSEQ multiplex PCR was the method, and the copy in TCRdb shows in-frame clones only, minus some. The table records some 65,000 clones, approximately 88% of them present only once. Source material: Tregs sorted from blood. This TCR was recovered from a human donor in good health. The chain joins TRBV5-1 to TRBJ1-2; 7 bases match TRBD1. The CDR3 DNA reads as TGCGCCAGCAGCGCACAGGGGAGGCGTAACGGCTACACCTTC. This translates into CASSAQGRRNGYTF.